These 18 T cell receptor beta chains were sequenced from one sample in a study of blood T cells in healthy people across ages. For the second PCR, which ran for roughly 6 to 12 cycles, a sample-barcoded 5' primer and a J-beta primer mix were used. TCRdb processed the 5' RACE reads anew with MiXCR; each CDR3 protein has one entry. The profile shows about 760,000 distinct CDR3 sequences, 20% to 25% of them singletons. These data were also filed under a second study, of T cells of mothers and their children.

What was sequenced was blood. The receptors were sampled from a boy aged 10-17 years in good health.

This rearrangement joins TRBV6-2 or TRBV6-3 to TRBJ2-3; perhaps TRBD1 as D (6 bases). CDR1 MNHEY and CDR2 SVGEGT come from the germline V gene. Trimming stripped 4 bases from V and 6 bases from J, with 20 bases between. This CDR3 comprises 16 residues. CDR3 residues: CASSWDPRGGSDTQYF. The CDR3 DNA is TGTGCCAGCAGTTGGGATCCCAGGGGTGGTTCGGATACGCAGTATTTT.

The table lists this clonotype with a few counts. This rearrangement joins TRBV20-1 to TRBJ2-7, with TRBD2 matching 13 bases. Germline V gene sequence: CDR1 DFQATT, CDR2 SNEGSKA (reference sequence). This CDR3 contains 15 residues. The V and J ends lost 6 bases and 2 bases, in that order; junction bases with no gene match: 7. As DNA, the CDR3 is TGCAGTGCCGTACTAGGGACTAGCGGGGCCTACGAGCAGTACTTC. As protein: CSAVLGTSGAYEQYF.

This clonotype has more than one count but fewer than ten. V usage is TRBV29-1 and J usage is TRBJ2-5, with 12 bases identical to TRBD2. Germline V lookup: CDR1 SQVTM, CDR2 ANQGSEA. Trimming took 3 bases from V and 5 from J; bases not matched to a gene: 10. The CDR3 loop spans 16 amino acids. CDR3 in amino acids: CSVDGTSGSQKETQYF. The CDR3 DNA is TGCAGCGTTGATGGGACTAGCGGGTCCCAAAAGGAGACCCAGTACTTC.

The rearrangement uses TRBV29-1 and TRBJ2-5; a possible D gene is TRBD1 (6 bases). Germline V lookup: CDR1 SQVTM, CDR2 ANQGSEA. Trimming removed 4 bases at V and 1 base at J, with 16 bases between. The CDR3 loop spans 15 amino acids. The CDR3 bases are TGCAGCGTTGCGGTGGGATCAGGGGCCCAAGAGACCCAGTACTTC. Its protein product is CSVAVGSGAQETQYF.

The rearrangement joins TRBV20-1 to TRBJ2-7, with 8 bases aligning to TRBD2. J was trimmed by 5 bases and V by 0 bases; bases with no gene match: 6. Germline CDR1 reads DFQATT; CDR2 reads SNEGSKA (reference sequence). This CDR3 spans 14 amino acids. CDR3 loop: CSARDQSGSHEQYF. The CDR3 nucleotides read TGCAGTGCTAGAGATCAAAGCGGGAGCCACGAGCAGTACTTC.

This clonotype was seen a few times. The chain recombines TRBV7-9 with TRBJ2-3; 7 bases are shared with TRBD1. CDR1 and CDR2 (germline): SEHNR, FQNEAQ (reference sequence). The V and J ends lost 3 bases and 1 base, in that order; junction bases with no gene match: 10. The CDR3 extends over 17 amino acids. CDR3 residues: CASSLERQGLGTDTQYF. CDR3 DNA: TGTGCCAGCAGCTTGGAGAGACAGGGTCTGGGCACAGATACGCAGTATTTT.

This chain uses TRBV7-9 with TRBJ2-5; weak D call: TRBD2 (6 bases). Germline V gene sequence: CDR1 SEHNR, CDR2 FQNEAQ (reference sequence). The CDR3 is 18 amino acids. V was trimmed by 1 base and J by 0 bases, leaving 18 bases between them. CDR3 nucleotide sequence: TGTGCCAGCAGCTTAGGAAGCTACGGATTAGCGGACCAAGAGACCCAGTACTTC. Translated, it gives CASSLGSYGLADQETQYF.

This clonotype turned up a few times. The genes are TRBV27 and TRBJ2-7; perhaps TRBD1 as D (6 bases). V lost 1 base and J lost 2, with 9 bases in between. Per the germline V gene, CDR1 is MNHEY and CDR2 is SMNVEV (reference sequence). The CDR3 sequence is 14 residues long. The CDR3 reads CASSLWGPTYEQYF. In DNA form, the CDR3 reads TGTGCCAGCAGTTTATGGGGGCCAACCTACGAGCAGTACTTC.

This rearrangement joins TRBV29-1 to TRBJ1-2; no definite D call. CDR3 length: 11 amino acids. V lost 3 bases to trimming and J lost 8 bases, with 10 bases between them. Germline V lookup: CDR1 SQVTM, CDR2 ANQGSEA. This CDR3 is CSVEEVGGYTF. The CDR3 DNA follows: TGCAGCGTTGAGGAGGTAGGAGGCTACACCTTC.

This clonotype came up once. This chain uses TRBV27 with TRBJ2-7; D may be TRBD1 (6 bases). CDR3 length equals 13 residues. Looked up from germline, CDR1 is MNHEY and CDR2 is SMNVEV (reference sequence). The ends were cut back, 6 bases at V and 5 bases at J, with 14 bases in the middle. This chain's CDR3 is CASSTHTGNEQYF. In DNA, the CDR3 is TGTGCCAGCAGCACTCATACAGGGAACGAGCAGTACTTC.

This clonotype was found many times. The rearrangement uses TRBV20-1 and TRBJ2-7; 7 bases are shared with TRBD1. Losses at the gene ends were 6 bases for V and 3 bases for J; bases not matched to a gene: 5. Germline CDR1 and CDR2: DFQATT and SNEGSKA (reference sequence). This CDR3 is built from 12 residues. CDR3 nucleotides: TGCAGTGCGGGACAGTTAGACTACGAGCAGTACTTC. Residues: CSAGQLDYEQYF.

This clonotype was recorded once. The rearrangement uses TRBV12-5 and TRBJ2-5; 7 nucleotides line up with TRBD1. CDR1 and CDR2 (germline): LGHNT, FRNRAP. V shed 3 bases and J 4 bases; nucleotides not matched to a gene: 11. The CDR3 covers 16 residues. The DNA of the CDR3 is TGTGCTAGTGGTTTATGGACAGGCTCTCCGGGAGAGACCCAGTACTTC. Amino acid sequence: CASGLWTGSPGETQYF.

The sample holds a few counts of this clonotype. The CDR3 loop reads CASSSGHRGGELFF. CDR3 nucleotide sequence: TGTGCCAGCAGCTCGGGCCACCGTGGCGGGGAGCTGTTTTTT. The chain uses TRBV5-6 and TRBJ2-2; D is ambiguous. The CDR3 has 14 residues. The V gene lost 3 bases and the J gene lost 7 bases, with 13 bases spanning the gap. Germline CDR1 SGHDT, CDR2 YYEEEE.

This rearrangement joins TRBV7-2 to TRBJ2-4; tentative D call: TRBD1 (7 bases). Trimming cost V 5 bases and J 0 bases, with 14 bases left between them. The CDR3 contains 16 residues. The V gene's germline CDR1 is SGHTA and CDR2 FQGNSA. The CDR3 protein is CASSPQGTLAKNIQYF. As DNA, the CDR3 is TGTGCCAGCAGCCCACAGGGGACTTTAGCCAAAAACATTCAGTACTTC.

This chain connects TRBV25-1 to TRBJ2-5, with D unclear. Trimming removed 0 bases from V and 5 bases from J, with 7 bases in between. The CDR3 spans 13 residues. In germline, CDR1 is MGHDK, CDR2 SYGVNS. The DNA of the CDR3 is TGTGCCAGCAGTGAATATGGGTTTGAGACCCAGTACTTC. Protein product: CASSEYGFETQYF. The full variable domain, rest sourced from reference TRBV25-1 and TRBJ2-5, is EADIYQTPRYLVIGTGKKITLECSQTMGHDKMYWYQQDPGMELHLIHYSYGVNSTEKGDLSSESTVSRIRTEHFPLTLESARPSHTSQYLCASSEYGFETQYFGPGTRLLVL.

V is TRBV28 and J is TRBJ2-5; 11 bases align to TRBD2. The CDR3 runs 16 residues. V was pared by 5 bases and J by 11 bases, with 16 bases of the junction left unmatched. CDR1 and CDR2 (germline): MDHEN, SYDVKM. The CDR3 DNA follows: TGTGCCAGCAGTCCCCGAACTAGCGGGAGAGGGATCGGGCAGTACTTC. The encoded protein is CASSPRTSGRGIGQYF.

The genes are TRBV20-1 and TRBJ2-1, with TRBD2 identical over 13 bases. The J segment lost 10 bases and the V segment lost 5 bases, leaving 8 bases of the junction unmatched. The germline V gene has CDR1 DFQATT and CDR2 SNEGSKA (reference sequence). The CDR3 length is 14 residues. The chain's CDR3 is CSASRTSGSGEQFF. The CDR3 DNA reads as TGCAGTGCTTCCCGGACTAGCGGGAGTGGGGAGCAGTTCTTC.

CDR3 DNA sequence: TGCAGTGCTAGAGATTCAGGGCGACAGGCGAACACCGGGGAGCTGTTTTTT. This translates into CSARDSGRQANTGELFF. The chain couples TRBV20-1 to TRBJ2-2, with D tentatively TRBD1 (6 bases). The CDR3 is 17 residues long. The germline V gene has CDR1 DFQATT and CDR2 SNEGSKA (reference sequence). Trimming removed 0 bases at V and 0 bases at J, with 14 bases between.